This paragraph covers one TCR beta chain sequence. This receptor's antigen is unknown. No much larger clone is present one base from it, and per-base qualities are unavailable. Explained via the paper, the treatment or condition label denotes: in vitro stimulation with specific CMV peptide epitopes to enrich CMV-specific T cells. The source of the sample is a study of T cell repertoires in cytomegalovirus infection (dated by TCRdb to the late 2010s). Broadly, across the study: Alongside well-studied HLA-B-restricted epitopes, the peptide stimulations were aimed at recently identified HLA-C-restricted CMV epitopes, whose presentation resists viral immunomodulation. Donor HLA type was relevant to the analysis, as public TCR beta signatures indicated carriage of CMV infection together with the matching HLA type. Overall study results and their limits: In the ex vivo response, HLA-C-restricted CMV-specific TCR beta clonotypes were dominant, and in two of eight donors the single most frequent clonotype came from this HLA-C-restricted group. Cumulative frequency of public TCR beta family members discriminated carriers of CMV infection plus the relevant HLA type in this cohort and an independent roughly 320-donor cohort.

The instrument was an Illumina HiSeq 1500. TCRdb redid the processing of the public reads, applying fastp at Q25 and MiXCR, and retained in-frame beta chains. Identical CDR3 protein sequences are pooled into one entry, listed with their most common genes and DNA. Counted in this sample were some 700,000 distinct CDR3 sequences; around a third of them appeared once. Roughly 18% of the sample rests with the top ten. The CDR3 sequence holds 16 residues, the cysteine and phenylalanine included. Of the read, only the CDR3 DNA is kept; its 48 bases are in frame from base 1. V lost 4 bases and J lost 1 base, and the count of bases not matched to a germline gene is 2. Via the germline V gene, CDR1 is ENHRY and CDR2 SYGVKD.

The rearrangement joined TRBV10-3 to TRBJ2-5; TRBD2 agrees with 14 junctional bases. This TCR was recovered from a human donor in good health (CMV status not recorded). Some clones in this sample may be carry-over from other donors' samples. This specimen consisted of cultured PBMCs, obtained from culture after CMV antigen stimulation. The nucleotide sequence is TGTGCCATCAGTGCGGGACTAGCGGGGGCCCAAGAGACCCAGTACTTC. This encodes CAISAGLAGAQETQYF.